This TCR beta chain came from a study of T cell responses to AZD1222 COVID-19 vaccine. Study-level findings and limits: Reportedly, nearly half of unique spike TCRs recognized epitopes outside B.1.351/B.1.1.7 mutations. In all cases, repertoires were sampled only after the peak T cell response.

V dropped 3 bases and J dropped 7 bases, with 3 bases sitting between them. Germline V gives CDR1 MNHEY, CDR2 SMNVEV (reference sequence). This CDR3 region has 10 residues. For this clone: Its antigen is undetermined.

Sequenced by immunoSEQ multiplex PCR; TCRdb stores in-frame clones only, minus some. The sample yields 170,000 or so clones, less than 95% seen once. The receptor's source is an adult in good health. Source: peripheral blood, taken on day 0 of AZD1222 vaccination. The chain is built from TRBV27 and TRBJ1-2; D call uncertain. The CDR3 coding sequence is TGTGCCAGCAGTTTGAGTGGCTACACCTTC. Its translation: CASSLSGYTF.